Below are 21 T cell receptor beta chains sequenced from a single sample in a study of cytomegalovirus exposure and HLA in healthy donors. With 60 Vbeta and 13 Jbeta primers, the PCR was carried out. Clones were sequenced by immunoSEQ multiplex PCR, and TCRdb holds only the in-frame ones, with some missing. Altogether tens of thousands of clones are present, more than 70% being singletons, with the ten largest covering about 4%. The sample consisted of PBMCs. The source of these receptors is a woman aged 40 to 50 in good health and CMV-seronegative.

The CDR3 coding sequence is TGTGCCAGCAGCCATTCAGGGGATTCCTATAATTCACCCCTCCACTTT. This translates into CASSHSGDSYNSPLHF. The chain links TRBV4-2 to TRBJ1-6; D is perhaps TRBD1 (6 bases). Germline CDR1 and CDR2: LGHNA and YNFKEQ. The CDR3 sequence is 16 residues long. V gave up 3 bases and J gave up 1 base, with 10 bases separating them.

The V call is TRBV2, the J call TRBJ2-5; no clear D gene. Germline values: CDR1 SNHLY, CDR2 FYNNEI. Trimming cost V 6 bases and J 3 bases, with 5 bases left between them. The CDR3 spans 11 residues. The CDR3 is CASSTKETQYF. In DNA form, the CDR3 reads TGTGCCAGCAGCACTAAAGAGACCCAGTACTTC.

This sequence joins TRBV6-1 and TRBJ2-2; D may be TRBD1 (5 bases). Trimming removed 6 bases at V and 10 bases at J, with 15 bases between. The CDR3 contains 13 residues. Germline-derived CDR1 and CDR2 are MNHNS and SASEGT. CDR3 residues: CASRAGPFAELFF. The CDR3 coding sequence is TGTGCCAGCAGGGCAGGGCCCTTTGCGGAGCTGTTTTTT.

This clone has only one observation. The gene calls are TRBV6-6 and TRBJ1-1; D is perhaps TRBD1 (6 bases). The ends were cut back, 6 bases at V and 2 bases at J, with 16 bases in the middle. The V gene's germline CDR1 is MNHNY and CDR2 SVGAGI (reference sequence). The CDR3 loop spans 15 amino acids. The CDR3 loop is CASSAAGARNTEAFF. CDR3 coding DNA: TGTGCCAGCAGCGCCGCGGGGGCCAGAAACACTGAAGCTTTCTTT.

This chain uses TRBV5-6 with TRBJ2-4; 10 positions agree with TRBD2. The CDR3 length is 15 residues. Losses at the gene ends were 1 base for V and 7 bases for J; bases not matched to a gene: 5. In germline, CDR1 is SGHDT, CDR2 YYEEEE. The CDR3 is CASSLLGGLANIQYF. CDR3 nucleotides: TGTGCCAGCAGCTTGTTGGGGGGACTAGCGAACATTCAGTACTTC.

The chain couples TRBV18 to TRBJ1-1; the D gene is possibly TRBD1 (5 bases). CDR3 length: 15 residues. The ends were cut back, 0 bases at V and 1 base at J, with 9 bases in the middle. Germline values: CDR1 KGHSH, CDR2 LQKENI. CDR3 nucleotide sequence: TGTGCCAGCTCACCACCCGGAAGGGGGAACACTGAAGCTTTCTTT. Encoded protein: CASSPPGRGNTEAFF.

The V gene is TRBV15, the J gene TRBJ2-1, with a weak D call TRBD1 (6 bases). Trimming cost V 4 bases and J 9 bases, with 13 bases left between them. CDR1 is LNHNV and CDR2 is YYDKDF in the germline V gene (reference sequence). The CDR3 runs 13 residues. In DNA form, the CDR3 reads TGTGCCACCAGCACACGGACAGTTTTTGAGCAGTTCTTC. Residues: CATSTRTVFEQFF.

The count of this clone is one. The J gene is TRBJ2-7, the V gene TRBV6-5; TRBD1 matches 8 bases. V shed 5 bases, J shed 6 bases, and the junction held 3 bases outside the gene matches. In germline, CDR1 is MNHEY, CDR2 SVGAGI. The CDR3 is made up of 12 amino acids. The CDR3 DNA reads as TGTGCCAGCAGTAGGACAGGGTTCGAGCAGTACTTC. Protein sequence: CASSRTGFEQYF.

The CDR3 DNA reads TGTGCCAGCAGCTTATCTCCGAGGGCCGGGGAGCTGTTTTTT. Its protein is CASSLSPRAGELFF. The V and J genes are TRBV7-2 and TRBJ2-2; tentative D call: TRBD2 (5 bases). Trimming shortened V by 2 bases and J by 6 bases, and 10 bases separated the two germline ends. Per the germline V gene, CDR1 is SGHTA and CDR2 is FQGNSA. This CDR3 has 14 residues.

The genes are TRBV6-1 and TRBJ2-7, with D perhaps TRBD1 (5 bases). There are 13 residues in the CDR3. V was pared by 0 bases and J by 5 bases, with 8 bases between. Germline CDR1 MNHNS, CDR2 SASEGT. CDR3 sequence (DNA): TGTGCCAGCAGTGAAGCAAAGGGGAACGAGCAGTACTTC. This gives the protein CASSEAKGNEQYF.

The CDR3 region has the DNA TGTGCCTGGAGTAGGGGCGGGACAGGGTTTACCGGGGAGCTGTTTTTT. It specifies CAWSRGGTGFTGELFF. The rearrangement uses TRBV30 and TRBJ2-2, with TRBD1 matching over 9 bases. V lost 2 bases and J lost 5; bases outside the gene matches: 9. The CDR3 extends over 16 amino acids. CDR1 and CDR2 from the germline V gene are GTSNPN and SVGIG (reference sequence). Full variable domain (remainder filled in from reference TRBV30 and TRBJ2-2): SQTIHQWPATLVQPVGSPLSLECTVEGTSNPNLYWYRQAAGRGLQLLFYSVGIGQISSEVPQNLSASRPQDRQFILSSKKLLLSDSGFYLCAWSRGGTGFTGELFFGEGSRLTVL.

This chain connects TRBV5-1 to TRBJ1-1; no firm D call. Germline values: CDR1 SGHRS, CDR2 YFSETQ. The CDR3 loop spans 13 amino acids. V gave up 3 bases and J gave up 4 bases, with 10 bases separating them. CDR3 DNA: TGCGCCAGCAGCTCCCGGGAAACCACTGAAGCTTTCTTT. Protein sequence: CASSSRETTEAFF.

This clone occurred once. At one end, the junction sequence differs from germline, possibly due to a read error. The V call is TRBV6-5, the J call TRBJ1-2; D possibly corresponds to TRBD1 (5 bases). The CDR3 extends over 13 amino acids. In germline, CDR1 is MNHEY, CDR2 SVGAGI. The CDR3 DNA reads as TGTGCCAGCAGTTACAGGCAGGGATATGGCTACCCCTTC. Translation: CASSYRQGYGYPF.

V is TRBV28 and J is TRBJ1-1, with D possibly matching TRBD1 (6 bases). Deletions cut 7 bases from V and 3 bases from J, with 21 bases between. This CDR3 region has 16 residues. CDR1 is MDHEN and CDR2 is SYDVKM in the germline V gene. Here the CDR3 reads CASIEGGDGRYTEAFF. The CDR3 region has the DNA TGTGCCAGCATAGAGGGGGGGGACGGCCGCTACACTGAAGCTTTCTTT.

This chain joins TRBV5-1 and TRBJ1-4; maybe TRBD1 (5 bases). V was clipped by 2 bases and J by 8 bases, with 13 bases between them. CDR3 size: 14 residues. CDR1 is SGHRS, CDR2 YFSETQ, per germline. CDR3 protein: CASSFSGGGEKLFF. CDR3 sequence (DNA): TGCGCCAGCAGCTTCAGCGGGGGAGGGGAAAAACTGTTTTTT.

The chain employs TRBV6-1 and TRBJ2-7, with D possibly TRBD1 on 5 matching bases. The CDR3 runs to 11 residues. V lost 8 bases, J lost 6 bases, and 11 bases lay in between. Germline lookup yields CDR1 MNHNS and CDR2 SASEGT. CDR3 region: CASSQGAEQYF. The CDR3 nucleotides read TGTGCCAGCTCCCAGGGCGCCGAGCAGTACTTC.

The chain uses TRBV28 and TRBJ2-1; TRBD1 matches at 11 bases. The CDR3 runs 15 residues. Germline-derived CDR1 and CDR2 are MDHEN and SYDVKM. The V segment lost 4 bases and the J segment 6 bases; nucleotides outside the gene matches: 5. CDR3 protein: CASSSTGTGGNEQFF. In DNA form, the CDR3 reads TGTGCCAGCAGTTCAACCGGGACAGGGGGCAATGAGCAGTTCTTC.

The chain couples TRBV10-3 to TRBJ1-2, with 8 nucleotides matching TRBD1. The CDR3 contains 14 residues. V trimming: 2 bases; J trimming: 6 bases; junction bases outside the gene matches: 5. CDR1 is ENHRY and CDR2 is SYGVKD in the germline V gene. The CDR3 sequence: CAISETGQGHGYTF. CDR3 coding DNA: TGTGCCATCAGTGAGACCGGACAGGGCCATGGCTACACCTTC.

CDR3 nucleotide sequence: TGCGCCAGCAGCGCCCAGACCGGGGGGAATCAGCCCCAGCATTTT. It is translated as CASSAQTGGNQPQHF. The chain joins TRBV5-1 to TRBJ1-5, with D possibly being TRBD1 (5 bases). Trimming stripped 4 bases from V and 4 bases from J, with 15 bases between. The CDR3 is 15 amino acids. The V gene's germline CDR1 is SGHRS and CDR2 YFSETQ.

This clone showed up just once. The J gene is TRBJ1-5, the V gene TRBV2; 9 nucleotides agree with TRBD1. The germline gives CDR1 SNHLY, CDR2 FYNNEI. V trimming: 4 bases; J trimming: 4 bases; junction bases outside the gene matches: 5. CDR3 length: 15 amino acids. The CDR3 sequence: CASSGKGQGNQPQHF. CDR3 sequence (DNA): TGTGCCAGCAGTGGGAAGGGACAGGGAAATCAGCCCCAGCATTTT.

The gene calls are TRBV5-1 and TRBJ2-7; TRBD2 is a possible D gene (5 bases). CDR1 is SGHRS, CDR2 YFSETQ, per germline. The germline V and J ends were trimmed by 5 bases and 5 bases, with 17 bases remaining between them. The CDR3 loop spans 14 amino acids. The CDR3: CASSSAPRVNEQYF. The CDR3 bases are TGCGCCAGCAGTTCCGCACCGCGGGTGAACGAGCAGTACTTC.